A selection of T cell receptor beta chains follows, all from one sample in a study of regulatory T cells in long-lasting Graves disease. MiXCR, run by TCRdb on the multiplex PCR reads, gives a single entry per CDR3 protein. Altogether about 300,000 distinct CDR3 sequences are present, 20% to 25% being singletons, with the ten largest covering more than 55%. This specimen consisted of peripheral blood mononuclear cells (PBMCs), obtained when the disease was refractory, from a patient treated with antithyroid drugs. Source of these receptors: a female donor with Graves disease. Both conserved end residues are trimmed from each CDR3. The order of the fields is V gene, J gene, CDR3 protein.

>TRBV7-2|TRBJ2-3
ASSSRPVSGLITDTQY
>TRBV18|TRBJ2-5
ASSPGSWRETQY
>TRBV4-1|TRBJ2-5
ASSLVSEETQY
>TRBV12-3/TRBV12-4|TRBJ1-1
ASSLNRESTEAF
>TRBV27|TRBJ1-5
ASIPSDWFRWNQPQH
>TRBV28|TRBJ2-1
ASSLWYNEQF
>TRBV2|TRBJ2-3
ASSDLGGTDTQY
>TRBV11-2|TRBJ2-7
ASSPLASGLGSEQY
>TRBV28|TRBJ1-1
ASSLMGPMNTEAF
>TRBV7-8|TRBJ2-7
ASSLGPPQSEQY
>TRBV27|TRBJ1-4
ASSSILRDRGEEKLF
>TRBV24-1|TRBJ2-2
ATSDSRTGGTGELF
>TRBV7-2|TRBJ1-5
ASSDRVGGQPQH
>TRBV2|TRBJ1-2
ASSLGTSYGYT
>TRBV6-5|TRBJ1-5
ASSYPGQGFAQPQH
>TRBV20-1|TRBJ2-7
SAREAGRQDWYEQY
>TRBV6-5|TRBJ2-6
ASSYSRVLSGANVLT